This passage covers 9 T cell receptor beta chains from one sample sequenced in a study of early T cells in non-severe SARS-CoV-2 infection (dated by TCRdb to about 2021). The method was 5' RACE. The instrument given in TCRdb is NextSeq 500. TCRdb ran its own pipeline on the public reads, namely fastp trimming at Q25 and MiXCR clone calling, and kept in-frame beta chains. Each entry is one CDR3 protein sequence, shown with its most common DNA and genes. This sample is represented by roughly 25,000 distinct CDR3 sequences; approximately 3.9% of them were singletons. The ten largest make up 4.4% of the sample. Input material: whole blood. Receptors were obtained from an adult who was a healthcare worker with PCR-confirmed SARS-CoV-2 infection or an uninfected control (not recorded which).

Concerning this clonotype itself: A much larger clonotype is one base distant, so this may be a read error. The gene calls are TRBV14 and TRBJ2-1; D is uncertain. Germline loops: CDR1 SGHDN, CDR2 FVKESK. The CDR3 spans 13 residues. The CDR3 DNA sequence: TGTGTCAGCAGCCAAGATCGATACAATGAGCAGTTCTTC. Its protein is CVSSQDRYNEQFF.

DNA of the CDR3: TGTGCCAGCAGCTTAGCTCCAGGGACAACAAATTCACCCCTCCACTTT. Amino acid sequence: CASSLAPGTTNSPLHF. The V gene is TRBV7-8, the J gene TRBJ1-6; D perhaps matches TRBD1 (6 bases). Germline V lookup: CDR1 SGHVS, CDR2 FQNEAQ. The CDR3 contains 16 residues. Trimming removed 0 bases at V and 7 bases at J, with 13 bases between. Filled out from reference TRBV7-8 and TRBJ1-6, the complete variable domain reads GAGVSQSPRYKVAKRGQDVALRCDPISGHVSLFWYQQALGQGPEFLTYFQNEAQLDKSGLPSDRFFAERPEGSVSTLKIQRTQQEDSAVYLCASSLAPGTTNSPLHFGNGTRLTVT.

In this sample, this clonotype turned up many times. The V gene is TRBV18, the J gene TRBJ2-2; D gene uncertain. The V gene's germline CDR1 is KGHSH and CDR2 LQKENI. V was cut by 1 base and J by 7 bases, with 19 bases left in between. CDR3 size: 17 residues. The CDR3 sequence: CASSPRTPNGLGGELFF. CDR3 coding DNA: TGTGCCAGCTCACCACGGACGCCAAATGGATTAGGCGGGGAGCTGTTTTTT.

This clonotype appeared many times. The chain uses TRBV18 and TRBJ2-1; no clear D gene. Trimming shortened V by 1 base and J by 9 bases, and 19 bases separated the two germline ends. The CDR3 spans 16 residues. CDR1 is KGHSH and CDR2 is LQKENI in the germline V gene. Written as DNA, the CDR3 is TGTGCCAGCTCACCACAGGCCCCGACCAGCCCCAGTGAGCAGTTCTTC. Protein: CASSPQAPTSPSEQFF.

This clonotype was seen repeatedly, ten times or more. In nucleotides, the CDR3 is TGTGCCAGCAGTTACTCGCGGGCGGGAGTCCTCCGCGCAGATACGCAGTATTTT. It encodes CASSYSRAGVLRADTQYF. The chain combines TRBV6-6 with TRBJ2-3, with 7 bases matching TRBD2. The CDR3 is made up of 18 amino acids. CDR1 and CDR2 from the germline V gene are MNHNY and SVGAGI (reference sequence). The V gene end was trimmed by 0 bases and the J gene end by 4 bases; junction bases not matched to a gene: 13.

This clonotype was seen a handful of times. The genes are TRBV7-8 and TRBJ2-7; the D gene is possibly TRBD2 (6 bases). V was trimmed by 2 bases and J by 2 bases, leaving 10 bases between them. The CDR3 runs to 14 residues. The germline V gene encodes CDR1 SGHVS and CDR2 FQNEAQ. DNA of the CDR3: TGTGCCAGCAGCTTACAGAAGCGGGCCTACGAGCAGTACTTC. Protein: CASSLQKRAYEQYF.

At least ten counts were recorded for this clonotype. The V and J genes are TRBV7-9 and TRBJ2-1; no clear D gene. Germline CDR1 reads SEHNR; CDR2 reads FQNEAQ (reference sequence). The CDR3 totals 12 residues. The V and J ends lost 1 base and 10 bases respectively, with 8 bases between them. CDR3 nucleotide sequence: TGTGCCAGCAGCTTAGTGCGTCGCGAGCAGTTCTTC. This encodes CASSLVRREQFF.

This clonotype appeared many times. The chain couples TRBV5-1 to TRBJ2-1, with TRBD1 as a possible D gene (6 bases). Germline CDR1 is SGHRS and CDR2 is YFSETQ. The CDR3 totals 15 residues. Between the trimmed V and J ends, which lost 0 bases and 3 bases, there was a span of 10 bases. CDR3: CASSLEGTNYNEQFF. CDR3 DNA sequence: TGCGCCAGCAGCTTGGAAGGGACAAACTACAATGAGCAGTTCTTC.

The CDR3 DNA reads as TGTGCCAGCAGCCCGATGACTGCTTCTCTTAGCACCGGGGAGCTGTTTTTT. Translated, it gives CASSPMTASLSTGELFF. The chain uses TRBV7-3 and TRBJ2-2; D uncertain. Trimming pared 5 bases from V and 4 bases from J, leaving 20 bases between. The CDR3 is 17 amino acids. CDR1 and CDR2 from the germline V gene are SGHTA and FQGTGA.